Listed below are T cell receptor beta chains from one sample, sequenced in a study of T cell repertoires in cytomegalovirus infection. From the reads, TCRdb called clonotypes with MiXCR, one entry per CDR3 protein. This table holds around 500,000 distinct CDR3 sequences, 42% found once. Their recognized antigens are unknown. The sample consisted of cultured PBMCs, taken from culture after CMV antigen stimulation. The source of these receptors is a human donor in good health (CMV status not recorded). Some clones in this sample may be carry-over from other donors' samples. The CDR3 runs from the conserved cysteine through the conserved F or W. D genes are given only for firm matches. For some rows the clone size is stated as once, few or many, or as a class when expanded; others skip it.

TRBJ1-6,TRBV6-5,NA,NA,CASSYRKGVKDSPLHF,TGTGCCAGCAGCTACCGCAAGGGGGTTAAGGATTCACCCCTCCACTTT
TRBJ2-5,TRBV7-2,few,TRBD2,CASSPPSGRRETQYF,TGTGCCAGCAGCCCACCTAGCGGGAGGAGAGAGACCCAGTACTTC
TRBJ1-1,TRBV7-6,NA,NA,CASSQNGMAFF,TGTGCCAGCAGCCAAAACGGTATGGCTTTCTTT
TRBJ2-6,TRBV7-8,NA,TRBD2,CASSLRASGRISGANVLTF,TGTGCCAGCAGCTTAAGGGCTAGCGGGAGAATCTCTGGGGCCAACGTCCTGACTTTC
TRBJ2-3,TRBV20-1,few,TRBD1,CSAESDRFFTDTQYF,TGCAGTGCCGAATCGGACAGGTTTTTCACAGATACGCAGTATTTT
TRBJ2-7,TRBV12-3/TRBV12-4,few,TRBD2,CASSLGFSSGRYEQYF,TGTGCCAGCAGTTTAGGGTTCTCAAGCGGGAGATACGAGCAGTACTTC
TRBJ1-1,TRBV7-2,few,NA,CASIIGGGNFNTEAFF,TGTGCCAGCATCATTGGGGGAGGGAACTTTAACACTGAAGCTTTCTTT
TRBJ2-1,TRBV30,once,NA,CAWSQRDEQFF,TGTGCCTGGAGTCAAAGGGATGAGCAGTTCTTC
TRBJ1-1,TRBV7-6,NA,NA,CASSPHLAGFTEAFF,TGTGCCAGCAGCCCCCACCTCGCCGGATTTACTGAAGCTTTCTTT
TRBJ2-5,TRBV7-2,NA,NA,CASSLEARVRGQETQYF,TGTGCCAGCAGCTTAGAGGCCAGGGTTCGGGGGCAAGAGACCCAGTACTTC
TRBJ2-1,TRBV11-2,NA,TRBD2,CASSLLREYNEQFF,TGTGCCAGCAGCTTATTGCGGGAGTACAATGAGCAGTTCTTC
TRBJ2-2,TRBV19,few,NA,CASSDLERGELFF,TGTGCCAGTAGCGACCTAGAGCGCGGGGAGCTGTTTTTT
TRBJ1-2,TRBV27,once,TRBD1,CASSPAGTGQGYTF,TGTGCCAGCAGTCCCGCCGGGACAGGGCAGGGCTACACCTTC
TRBJ2-3,TRBV5-4,few,TRBD2,CASSFVAGGNTDTQYF,TGTGCCAGCAGCTTCGTGGCGGGGGGCAACACAGATACGCAGTATTTT
TRBJ1-1,TRBV7-9,many,NA,CASSLSALLSNTEAFF,TGTGCCAGCAGCCTCAGCGCCCTTCTTTCAAACACTGAAGCTTTCTTT
TRBJ1-5,TRBV24-1,NA,TRBD1,CATSDPGQGDGTQHF,TGTGCCACCAGTGACCCGGGACAGGGCGATGGGACTCAGCATTTT
TRBJ1-3,TRBV11-2,NA,NA,CASSQGRVNTIYF,TGTGCCAGCAGTCAAGGTCGGGTGAACACCATATATTTT
TRBJ2-3,TRBV12-3/TRBV12-4,few,NA,CASRQGSTDTQYF,TGTGCCAGCAGGCAGGGAAGCACAGATACGCAGTATTTT
TRBJ2-1,TRBV7-8,NA,TRBD1,CASSARTGIHYNEQFF,TGTGCCAGCAGCGCGCGGACAGGGATTCACTACAATGAGCAGTTCTTC
TRBJ1-5,TRBV4-1,NA,NA,CASSQDPHSGFNQPQHF,TGCGCCAGCAGCCAAGATCCCCACTCAGGGTTCAATCAGCCCCAGCATTTT
TRBJ2-4,TRBV7-2,NA,NA,CASKSALAKNIQYF,TGTGCCAGCAAATCGGCGCTAGCCAAAAACATTCAGTACTTC
TRBJ2-3,TRBV7-9,NA,NA,CASSPTDWKAVDTQYF,TGTGCCAGCAGCCCGACGGACTGGAAGGCTGTGGATACGCAGTATTTT
TRBJ2-3,TRBV24-1,few,TRBD2,CATSDPLSGEFTDTQYF,TGTGCCACCAGTGATCCCCTTAGCGGGGAGTTCACAGATACGCAGTATTTT
TRBJ1-2,TRBV4-1,NA,NA,CASSQPTRGRGYGYTF,TGCGCCAGCAGCCAACCCACCCGGGGGAGGGGGTATGGCTACACCTTC
TRBJ2-3,TRBV7-9,few,NA,CASSPPGGTQYF,TGTGCCAGCAGCCCCCCGGGTGGTACGCAGTATTTT
TRBJ2-5,TRBV6-6,NA,TRBD2,CASRASGGSQGQYF,TGTGCCAGCAGGGCTAGCGGGGGCTCCCAGGGCCAGTACTTC
TRBJ2-7,TRBV18,NA,TRBD2,CASKAGGTLDSEQYF,TGTGCCAGCAAAGCGGGGGGCACCCTCGATTCCGAGCAGTACTTC
TRBJ1-5,TRBV19,NA,NA,CASSWAGDQPQHF,TGTGCCAGTAGTTGGGCAGGGGATCAGCCCCAGCATTTT
TRBJ2-1,TRBV27,NA,TRBD2,CASSLSEREPPYNEQFF,TGTGCCAGCAGTTTGTCCGAGCGGGAGCCCCCCTACAATGAGCAGTTCTTC
TRBJ2-7,TRBV15,NA,NA,CATTTEGGEITYEQYF,TGTGCCACCACTACGGAAGGGGGGGAGATTACCTACGAGCAGTACTTC
TRBJ2-1,TRBV15,NA,NA,CATSREGASYNEQFF,TGTGCCACCAGCAGAGAGGGCGCCTCCTACAATGAGCAGTTCTTC
TRBJ1-1,TRBV6-1,NA,NA,CASSDGSLGIQAFF,TGTGCCAGCAGTGACGGGTCACTCGGGATTCAAGCTTTCTTT
TRBJ2-1,TRBV12-3/TRBV12-4,NA,TRBD2,CASRSLAGVYNEQFF,TGTGCCAGCAGATCTCTAGCGGGGGTTTACAATGAGCAGTTCTTC
TRBJ1-3,TRBV2,NA,NA,CASSLLRGGNTIYF,TGTGCCAGCAGCCTTCTCAGGGGAGGAAACACCATATATTTT